These 8 T cell receptor beta chains share one sample of origin, sequenced in a study of blood T cell repertoires in COVID-19. Repertoires were generated with immunoSEQ multiplex PCR, while TCRdb's copy carries only in-frame clones and drops some. The table has some 230,000 clones, roughly 84% seen once. The sequencing sample was made of peripheral blood. Receptors originate from a woman between 50 and 59 years old with acute or convalescent COVID-19.

The rearrangement links TRBV7-9 to TRBJ2-7; D possibly corresponds to TRBD1 (5 bases). The CDR3 is made up of 12 amino acids. CDR1 is SEHNR and CDR2 is FQNEAQ in the germline V gene (reference sequence). Deletions cut 5 bases from V and 7 bases from J, with 12 bases between. The CDR3 DNA reads as TGTGCCAGCAGCCCAGGAAGGGGAGAGCAGTACTTC. It encodes CASSPGRGEQYF.

V gene TRBV6-4 combines with J gene TRBJ2-1; TRBD2 agrees at 11 bases. Trimming at V came to 3 bases and at J to 4 bases, leaving 2 bases not matched to a gene. CDR1 MRHNA and CDR2 SNTAGT come from the germline V gene. This CDR3 is 15 amino acids long. CDR3 bases: TGTGCCAGCAGTGAGACTAGCGGGGTATACAATGAGCAGTTCTTC. Protein product: CASSETSGVYNEQFF.

The rearrangement joins TRBV11-2 to TRBJ2-7; 11 positions match TRBD1. The junction had 8 bases not matched to a gene; V was cut back by 3 bases and J by 4 bases. The CDR3 is 16 amino acids. Germline V gene sequence: CDR1 SGHAT, CDR2 FQNNGV. The CDR3 protein is CASSLGIRDRGYEQYF. CDR3 sequence (DNA): TGTGCCAGCAGCTTGGGGATCCGGGACAGGGGGTACGAGCAGTACTTC. The complete variable domain, with remaining parts taken from reference TRBV11-2 and TRBJ2-7, reads EAGVAQSPRYKIIEKRQSVAFWCNPISGHATLYWYQQILGQGPKLLIQFQNNGVVDDSQLPKDRFSAERLKGVDSTLKIQPAKLEDSAVYLCASSLGIRDRGYEQYFGPGTRLTVT.

Remarks on this clone: At the DNA level, this CDR3 is encoded by other sequences in the same sample as well. V and J are TRBV12-3 or TRBV12-4 and TRBJ2-5, with a weak D call TRBD1 (5 bases). V was trimmed by 0 bases and J by 4 bases, leaving 6 bases between them. The CDR3 runs to 13 residues. For the CDR3, the DNA is TGTGCCAGCAGTTTAGCAGGGGTAGAGACCCAGTACTTC. Translation: CASSLAGVETQYF.

The rearrangement links TRBV28 to TRBJ2-4; D is unclear. The CDR3 runs 12 residues. Germline V CDR1 and CDR2: MDHEN, SYDVKM. V shed 7 bases and J shed 6 bases, with 10 bases lying between them. CDR3 coding DNA: TGTGCCAGCACACAAGAGCGAAACATTCAGTACTTC. Translating gives CASTQERNIQYF.

This chain connects TRBV28 to TRBJ1-2, with D maybe TRBD1 (6 bases). The CDR3 is 12 amino acids. CDR1 and CDR2 (germline): MDHEN, SYDVKM. The ends were cut back, 6 bases at V and 4 bases at J, with 9 bases in the middle. The CDR3 reads CASRTGGYGYTF. In nucleotides, the CDR3 is TGTGCCAGCAGGACAGGTGGCTATGGCTACACCTTC.

The chain uses TRBV3-1 (or the pseudogene TRBV3-2) and TRBJ1-6; tentative D call: TRBD1 (5 bases). CDR1 LGHDT and CDR2 YNNKEL come from the germline V gene (reference sequence). V lost 2 bases and J 5 bases, leaving 13 bases between the germline ends. There are 16 residues in the CDR3. This CDR3 reads CASSQSSAGNNSPLHF. CDR3 sequence (DNA): TGTGCCAGCAGCCAATCCTCGGCAGGGAATAATTCACCCCTCCACTTT.

The gene calls are TRBV21-1 and TRBJ2-4; the DNA was not used to check the table's D call, TRBD1. TRBV21-1 is a pseudogene segment. The CDR3 is 14 residues long. CDR3 sequence (DNA): TGTGCCAGCACCAACTCGACAGGGGTAAACATTCAGTACTTC. Translating it yields CASTNSTGVNIQYF.